The 14 T cell receptor beta chains given below trace back to one sample, sequenced in a study of shared clonotypes between healthy human individuals. The repertoire was sequenced with immunoSEQ multiplex PCR; TCRdb's copy has only in-frame clones and lacks some. The table has around 2.3 million clones, approximately 94% seen once. Sequenced: naive CD4+ T cells sorted from blood. Subset: CD45RA+ positively selected. Source of these receptors: a man aged 18 to 30 in good health.

The rearrangement joins TRBV30 to TRBJ2-7; a possible D gene is TRBD1 (6 bases). The CDR3 spans 14 residues. Germline V lookup: CDR1 GTSNPN, CDR2 SVGIG (reference sequence). V was clipped by 5 bases and J by 2 bases, with 16 bases between them. CDR3: CAWRTGTLTYEQYF. CDR3 in DNA: TGTGCCTGGCGTACCGGGACACTTACCTACGAGCAGTACTTC.

V is TRBV5-6 and J is TRBJ2-2; possible D gene TRBD1, 6 bases. The length of the CDR3 is 13 residues. Germline CDR1 reads SGHDT; CDR2 reads YYEEEE. Trimming stripped 3 bases from V and 7 bases from J, with 10 bases between. CDR3 amino acids: CASSSTGFGELFF. As DNA, the CDR3 is TGTGCCAGCAGCTCCACAGGGTTCGGGGAGCTGTTTTTT.

CDR3 in amino acids: CASAEDISNQPQHF. In DNA, the CDR3 is TGTGCCAGCGCGGAGGATATTAGCAATCAGCCCCAGCATTTT. The chain has TRBV6-1 and TRBJ1-5, with no clear D. Trimming pared 8 bases from V and 0 bases from J, leaving 11 bases between. The CDR3 totals 14 residues. CDR1 and CDR2 from the germline V gene are MNHNS and SASEGT.

This chain uses TRBV28 with TRBJ2-5; no clear D. V was trimmed by 4 bases and J by 5 bases, leaving 14 bases between them. Per the germline V gene, CDR1 is MDHEN and CDR2 is SYDVKM. This CDR3 spans 14 amino acids. Written as DNA, the CDR3 is TGTGCCAGCAGTTCCCGGTCCCAGGTGGAGACCCAGTACTTC. Its protein is CASSSRSQVETQYF.

The V gene is TRBV4-2, the J gene TRBJ2-1; 10 nucleotides match TRBD2. V lost 1 base and J lost 4; bases outside the gene matches: 4. CDR1 LGHNA and CDR2 YNFKEQ come from the germline V gene. The CDR3 runs to 16 residues. CDR3 in DNA: TGTGCCAGCAGCCAAGTTAGCGGGGGGAGGTACAATGAGCAGTTCTTC. Its protein is CASSQVSGGRYNEQFF.

V gene TRBV27 combines with J gene TRBJ1-2, with TRBD1 identical over 8 bases. In germline, CDR1 is MNHEY, CDR2 SMNVEV (reference sequence). The trim removed 3 bases at V and 6 bases at J, leaving 9 bases unmatched. The CDR3 is 15 amino acids. The CDR3 coding sequence is TGTGCCAGCAGTTTTCGTTGGCAGGGGGCCGATGGCTACACCTTC. This encodes CASSFRWQGADGYTF.

V and J are TRBV7-2 and TRBJ2-3, with 10 bases that match TRBD1. Germline-derived CDR1 and CDR2 are SGHTA and FQGNSA. Trimming at V came to 1 base and at J to 9 bases, leaving 10 bases not matched to a gene. CDR3 length equals 16 residues. The CDR3, as DNA: TGTGCCAGCAGCTTAGTGGGACAGGGGATTCCCCTAACGCAGTATTTT. Its translation is CASSLVGQGIPLTQYF.

The V and J genes are TRBV28 and TRBJ1-1, with 8 bases fitting TRBD1. Germline V CDR1 and CDR2: MDHEN, SYDVKM. Trimming removed 5 bases from V and 4 bases from J; junction bases left unmatched: 9. This CDR3 region has 15 residues. The CDR3 loop is CASSRPRDRPTEAFF. The CDR3 DNA reads TGTGCCAGCAGTAGGCCCCGGGACAGGCCCACTGAAGCTTTCTTT.

This clone was picked up a small number of times. DNA of the CDR3: TGTGCCAGCAGCGTGAGTAATTCACCCCTCCACTTT. This encodes CASSVSNSPLHF. This chain connects TRBV9 to TRBJ1-6; D is uncertain. This CDR3 comprises 12 residues. V lost 2 bases and J 6 bases, leaving 3 bases between the germline ends. In germline, CDR1 is SGDLS, CDR2 YYNGEE. Supplemented by reference TRBV9 and TRBJ1-6, the full variable domain reads DSGVTQTPKHLITATGQRVTLRCSPRSGDLSVYWYQQSLDQGLQFLIQYYNGEERAKGNILERFSAQQFPDLHSELNLSSLELGDSALYFCASSVSNSPLHFGNGTRLTVT.

This rearrangement joins TRBV9 to TRBJ2-3, with 7 bases aligning to TRBD1. Germline V gene data show CDR1 as SGDLS and CDR2 as YYNGEE. The V and J ends lost 3 bases and 1 base, in that order; junction bases with no gene match: 11. The CDR3 is 17 residues long. The CDR3 coding sequence is TGTGCCAGCAGCGGGGGACAGTCCCCTGCCCGCACAGATACGCAGTATTTT. Amino acid sequence: CASSGGQSPARTDTQYF.

The chain carries TRBV9 and TRBJ1-3; D is undetermined. This CDR3 contains 13 residues. V lost 0 bases to trimming and J lost 4 bases, with 5 bases between them. Germline values: CDR1 SGDLS, CDR2 YYNGEE. In DNA form, the CDR3 reads TGTGCCAGCAGCGTAGTAGAGGGAAACACCATATATTTT. Protein product: CASSVVEGNTIYF.

This rearrangement joins TRBV18 to TRBJ2-3; D might be TRBD1 (6 bases). Trimming removed 8 bases from V and 2 bases from J, with 11 bases in between. Germline lookup yields CDR1 KGHSH and CDR2 LQKENI. The CDR3 is 13 residues long. The CDR3 DNA reads TGTGCCAGCGTACAGGGAATCACAGATACGCAGTATTTT. This sequence encodes CASVQGITDTQYF.

CDR3 in DNA: TGTGCCAGCAGCTTAGCGTGGGACAGGGGGCGGAACGAGCAGTACTTC. Its protein product is CASSLAWDRGRNEQYF. The chain joins TRBV7-8 to TRBJ2-7, with TRBD1 matching over 12 bases. Per the germline V gene, CDR1 is SGHVS and CDR2 is FQNEAQ. The CDR3 runs to 16 residues. V shed 0 bases, J shed 5 bases, and the junction held 5 bases outside the gene matches.

On this clone itself: In the same sample, other DNA sequences code for this CDR3. The chain uses TRBV5-1 and TRBJ2-3; 7 bases are shared with TRBD2. The CDR3 has 15 residues. The germline V gene has CDR1 SGHRS and CDR2 YFSETQ. V was clipped by 1 base and J by 1 base; unmatched bases: 3. The CDR3 is CASSLSGGGTDTQYF. The CDR3 DNA reads TGCGCCAGCAGCTTGTCGGGGGGAGGCACAGATACGCAGTATTTT.